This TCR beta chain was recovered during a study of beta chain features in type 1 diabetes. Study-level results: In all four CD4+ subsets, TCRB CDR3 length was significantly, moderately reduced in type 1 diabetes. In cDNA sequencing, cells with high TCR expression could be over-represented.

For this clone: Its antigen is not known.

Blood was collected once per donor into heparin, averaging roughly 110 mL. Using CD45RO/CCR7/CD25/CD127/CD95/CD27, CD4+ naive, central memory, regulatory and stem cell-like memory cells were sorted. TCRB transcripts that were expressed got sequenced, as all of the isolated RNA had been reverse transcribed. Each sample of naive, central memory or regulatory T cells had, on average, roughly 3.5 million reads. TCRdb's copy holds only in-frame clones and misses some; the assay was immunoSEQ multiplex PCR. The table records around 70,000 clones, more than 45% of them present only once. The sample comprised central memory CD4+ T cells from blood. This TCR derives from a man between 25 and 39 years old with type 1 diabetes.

The CDR3 is CASSLSGREGQFF. The CDR3 nucleotides are TGTGCCAGCAGCTTAAGCGGGAGGGAGGGGCAGTTCTTC. The chain carries TRBV7-2 and TRBJ2-1, with 10 positions matching TRBD2. The V gene's germline CDR1 is SGHTA and CDR2 FQGNSA. This CDR3 has 13 residues. With 2 bases clipped from V and 12 bases from J, the junction kept 4 bases outside the gene matches.